What follows describes a single T cell receptor (beta chain). Its antigen has not been determined. Per-base qualities were not stored, and no clone one base away is much larger. What this sample's time point label stands for: patch test 2, 6 weeks after DPC sensitization. What the treatment or condition label conveys for this sample: therapeutic diphenylcyclopropenone sensitization with weekly scalp DPC. Total RNA was extracted from unfractionated whole blood collected in Tempus Blood RNA tubes. At each patch-test visit, blood was drawn before the patch test was applied. Eligible patients were aged 18 to 70, diagnosed with alopecia, deemed suitable for DPC therapy, and excluded if pregnant. CDR1 and CDR2, per the germline V gene (reference sequence), are LGHDT and YNNKEL. The CDR3 sequence holds 14 residues, the cysteine and phenylalanine included. Only the CDR3 DNA is retained, 42 bases long and in frame from the first base. Cut back by 3 bases and 4 bases, the V and J ends lie 10 bases apart.

This record comes from a study of human T cells and chemical hapten exposure (dated by TCRdb to the early 2020s). For the study in its entirety: For sensitization, 2% DPC in acetone was applied to an approximately 2 cm by approximately 2 cm area of upper inner arm skin. Patients additionally received weekly therapeutic DPC doses to the scalp throughout the roughly 23-week study period. Patch testing on the upper back used Finn chambers containing 0.01% DPC, with scoring done after 6 days according to International Contact Dermatitis Research Group standards. The mostly female patient cohort included alopecia areata with under or over 50% scalp involvement, alopecia totalis and alopecia universalis. Libraries were combined into a pool for sequencing, and differences in TCR yield between samples came mainly from small differences in library volumes within the pool. In alopecia patients, the study followed how the peripheral blood TCR repertoire changed in vivo over primary and secondary sensitization to diphenylcyclopropenone (DPC), a hapten. Blood samples were taken from patients before sensitization (week 0) and at 2, 6 and about 24 weeks after DPC sensitization. Around 30 alopecia patients provided blood for TCR sequencing at one to four time points (pre-sensitization, 2, 6 and 24 weeks). For every blood RNA sample, sequencing covered both the TCR alpha and TCR beta chains. Overall study outcomes, separate from this receptor: Compared with pre-sensitization or healthy control sets, expanded TCRs formed significantly more large CDR3 similarity clusters, which is consistent with antigen-driven responses. Repeated subsampling changed both the strength of the expansion versus patch-test correlation and the threshold at which that correlation became significant. DPC sensitization did not change how many TCRs were above 1 in 1000 frequency, and no evidence was found of alterations in global repertoire structure. A positive correlation was found between the number of PT1 expanded TCRs and patch test score, with significance reached at thresholds 8, 16 and 32 but not 4. Because all patients had alopecia, a presumed autoimmune disease, the immune response of the patients might differ from that of healthy individuals.

Library method: RACE. The sequencer listed for this sample is NextSeq 500. During library preparation, unique molecular identifiers were attached to individual cDNA molecules so that TCRs could be counted quantitatively and reproducibly. Per the original workflow: Samples had a median of roughly 98,000 TCRs, with a range from about 23,224 to 690,600. The Decombinator software suite was used to annotate V, J and CDR3 in the TCR reads. For PS versus PT1 abundance plots, all samples were subsampled to the same number of TCRs (28,000). TCRs were defined as expanded if absent before sensitization and observed at least eight times at the 2-week time point. TCRdb reran the public reads through fastp at Q25 and MiXCR, keeping productive beta chains. Rows matching on CDR3 protein sequence are summarized as one entry with the most common DNA and genes. The V and J calls come from TCRdb's annotation, not from the publication. This sample is represented by 40,000 or so distinct CDR3 sequences; about 9.6% of them were singletons. The top ten clones comprise 13% to 15% of the sample.

The sequence is built from TRBV3-1 and TRBJ2-1; the D gene is unclear. This receptor was identified in a woman in her twenties or thirties with alopecia areata. Some clones in this sample may be carry-over from other donors' samples. Sequencing used whole blood, obtained in connection with sensitization to the hapten diphenylcyclopropenone (DPC). The nucleotide sequence is TGTGCCAGCAGCCAGGGCGTTGGGTACAATGAGCAGTTCTTC. It translates to CASSQGVGYNEQFF.